This TCR beta chain was found in a study of beta chain features in type 1 diabetes. The wider study: Similarity in age, gender and cell yields was seen between patients and healthy donors.

The table lists this clone with a few counts. The antigen remains unidentified. Other nucleotide sequences from this sample produce the same CDR3. Germline V gene lookup returns CDR1 KGHSH and CDR2 LQKENI. V was shortened by 2 bases and J by 0 bases, with 8 bases between the two germline ends. This CDR3 has 15 amino acids. Study outcomes and limitations: Whether TCRB rearrangement is influenced by HLA type was left unresolved in this analysis. VDJ junctions from type 1 diabetes patients carried fewer insertions and larger deletions. Shortening of TCRB CDR3s, moderate but significant, appeared in all four CD4+ subsets of Type 1 diabetes patients. Whatever favoring of shorter templates PCR might show would apply equally to patients and controls.

The study reverse transcribed the entire isolated RNA, so it sequenced expressed TCRB transcripts. The protocol was immunoSEQ multiplex PCR, while the TCRdb copy is restricted to in-frame clones and leaves out a portion. The sample has approximately 730,000 clones; around an eighth are singletons. Sequencing was performed on naive CD4+ T cells from blood. The sequence was collected from a man aged 18 to 29 with type 1 diabetes. The chain couples TRBV18 to TRBJ1-3, with TRBD1 as a possible D gene (5 bases). CDR3 sequence (DNA): TGTGCCAGCTCACCAGGGGGGAGCTCTGGAAACACCATATATTTT. Protein sequence: CASSPGGSSGNTIYF.